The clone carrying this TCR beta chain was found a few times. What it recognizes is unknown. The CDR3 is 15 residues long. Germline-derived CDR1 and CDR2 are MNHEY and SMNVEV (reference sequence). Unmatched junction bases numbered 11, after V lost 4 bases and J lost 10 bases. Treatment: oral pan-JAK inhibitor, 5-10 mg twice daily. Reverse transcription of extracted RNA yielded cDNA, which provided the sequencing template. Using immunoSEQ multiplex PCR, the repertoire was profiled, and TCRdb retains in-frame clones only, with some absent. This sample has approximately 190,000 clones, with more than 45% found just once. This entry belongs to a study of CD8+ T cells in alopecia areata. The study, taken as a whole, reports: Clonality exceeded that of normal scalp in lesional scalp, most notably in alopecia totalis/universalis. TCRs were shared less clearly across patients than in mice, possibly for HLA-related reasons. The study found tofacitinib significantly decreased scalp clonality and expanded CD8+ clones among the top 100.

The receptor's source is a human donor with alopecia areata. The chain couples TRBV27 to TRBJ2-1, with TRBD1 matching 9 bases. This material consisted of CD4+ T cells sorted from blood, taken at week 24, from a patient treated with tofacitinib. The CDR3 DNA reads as TGTGCCAGCAGTTGGTCCGGGACAGGGCTTTTAGAGCAGTTCTTC. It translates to CASSWSGTGLLEQFF.